The 32 T cell receptor beta chains listed next were all sequenced from one sample in a study of T cell repertoires in cytomegalovirus infection. TCRdb called the reads again in MiXCR, with one record for every CDR3 protein. The sample lists approximately 400,000 distinct CDR3 sequences, roughly 30% occurring once. The sequenced sample was PBMCs. The receptors originated from a human donor in good health (CMV status not recorded). Some clones in this sample may be carry-over from other donors' samples.

This clonotype showed up many times. The chain joins TRBV6-6 to TRBJ2-2; 9 bases are shared with TRBD2. J gave up 1 base and V 0 bases, and 0 bases lay outside the gene matches. The CDR3 consists of 16 residues. Germline-derived CDR1 and CDR2 are MNHNY and SVGAGI (reference sequence). As DNA, the CDR3 is TGTGCCAGCAGTTACTCTAGCGGGGGGAACACCGGGGAGCTGTTTTTT. Amino acids: CASSYSSGGNTGELFF.

The chain uses TRBV2 and TRBJ2-5; no definite D call. The V end lost 2 bases, the J end lost 2 bases, and 9 bases lay between the germline ends. From germline, CDR1 is SNHLY and CDR2 FYNNEI. CDR3 length: 14 amino acids. The CDR3 coding sequence is TGTGCCAGCAGTGAACTTGTGGGGCAAGAGACCCAGTACTTC. Protein product: CASSELVGQETQYF.

J is TRBJ2-2 and V is TRBV6-5; TRBD2 matches at 7 bases. The CDR3 contains 18 residues. The germline V gene encodes CDR1 MNHEY and CDR2 SVGAGI. V was pared by 2 bases and J by 6 bases, with 15 bases of the junction left unmatched. The chain's CDR3 is CASSYHSSFRTRAGELFF. CDR3 sequence (DNA): TGTGCCAGCAGTTACCATAGCTCGTTCCGGACTAGAGCCGGGGAGCTGTTTTTT.

This clonotype was seen ten or more times. The rearrangement links TRBV11-2 to TRBJ2-7; D might be TRBD1 (6 bases). Per the germline V gene, CDR1 is SGHAT and CDR2 is FQNNGV. This CDR3 is built from 15 residues. The V and J ends lost 4 bases and 7 bases respectively, with 20 bases between them. CDR3 residues: CASSSESSGVGEQYF. The CDR3 DNA reads TGTGCCAGCAGCTCCGAATCCTCAGGGGTCGGAGAGCAGTACTTC.

This clonotype was seen a few times. The J gene is TRBJ2-5, the V gene TRBV7-2, with 12 bases matching TRBD2. Germline CDR1 reads SGHTA; CDR2 reads FQGNSA. The V and J ends lost 5 bases and 1 base, in that order; junction bases with no gene match: 8. The CDR3 is made up of 17 amino acids. In DNA form, the CDR3 reads TGTGCCAGCAGCGTGATGACTAGCGGGGGACTCCAAGAGACCCAGTACTTC. As protein: CASSVMTSGGLQETQYF.

This clonotype has ten or more counts. CDR3 sequence reads: CASSLSDSPLHF. CDR3 sequence (DNA): TGTGCCAGCAGCTTATCCGATTCACCCCTCCACTTT. The chain carries TRBV7-6 and TRBJ1-6; no firm D call. Trimming took off 2 bases at V and 8 bases at J, with 4 bases between the two ends. This CDR3 has 12 residues. Germline V gives CDR1 SGHVS, CDR2 FNYEAQ.

This clonotype was counted a few times. The chain recombines TRBV7-9 with TRBJ2-5; D unresolved. CDR1 is SEHNR and CDR2 is FQNEAQ in the germline V gene (reference sequence). Trimming removed 3 bases at V and 3 bases at J, with 14 bases between. The CDR3 consists of 15 residues. The CDR3 sequence: CASSFTQSPEETQYF. CDR3 coding DNA: TGTGCCAGCAGCTTTACCCAATCGCCTGAAGAGACCCAGTACTTC.

V usage is TRBV4-3 and J usage is TRBJ2-5; D is perhaps TRBD1 (6 bases). Germline CDR1 is LGHNA and CDR2 is YSLEER. Trimming shortened V by 1 base and J by 7 bases, and 28 bases separated the two germline ends. This CDR3 is built from 19 residues. CDR3 DNA sequence: TGCGCCAGCAGCCAAGTTTTGGTCTACGGGACAATCCTTTCGGGGACCCAGTACTTC. Its protein product is CASSQVLVYGTILSGTQYF.

This clonotype was found many times. J is TRBJ1-4 and V is TRBV28; 10 bases are a match to TRBD1. CDR1 MDHEN and CDR2 SYDVKM come from the germline V gene. This CDR3 has 15 residues. V lost 4 bases to trimming and J lost 8 bases; unmatched junction nucleotides: 7. DNA of the CDR3: TGTGCCAGCAGTTCCCCGGGACAGGGGAAAGAAAAACTGTTTTTT. It translates to CASSSPGQGKEKLFF.

This chain links TRBV2 with TRBJ1-6, with TRBD1 matching over 11 bases. Germline values: CDR1 SNHLY, CDR2 FYNNEI. J lost 9 bases, V lost 6 bases, and 4 bases had no gene match. This CDR3 region has 14 residues. The CDR3 loop is CASRPGQGGSPLHF. CDR3 in DNA: TGTGCCAGCAGACCGGGACAGGGGGGTTCACCCCTCCACTTT.

This clonotype was seen just once. The chain employs TRBV5-4 and TRBJ1-2; D is undetermined. The CDR3 spans 13 residues. V was cut by 4 bases and J by 7 bases, with 14 bases left in between. Germline V gives CDR1 SGHNT, CDR2 YYREEE (reference sequence). The CDR3 sequence: CASSVVRVVGYTF. The DNA for the CDR3 is TGTGCCAGCAGCGTTGTAAGGGTGGTTGGCTACACCTTC.

This clonotype was detected a few times. This chain uses TRBV5-6 with TRBJ2-3, with 7 bases fitting TRBD1. Germline CDR1 reads SGHDT; CDR2 reads YYEEEE. The junction had 8 bases not matched to a gene; V was cut back by 3 bases and J by 1 base. This CDR3 contains 16 residues. Written as DNA, the CDR3 is TGTGCCAGCAGCTCAGACAGGGACGTTGGCACAGATACGCAGTATTTT. Translation: CASSSDRDVGTDTQYF.

The chain couples TRBV6-5 to TRBJ1-5; D unclear. This CDR3 has 15 amino acids. Germline CDR1 reads MNHEY; CDR2 reads SVGAGI. V was pared by 0 bases and J by 5 bases, with 11 bases between. CDR3 in DNA: TGTGCCAGCAGTTACTCAGCTACGAGTGATCAGCCCCAGCATTTT. Translating gives CASSYSATSDQPQHF.

This clonotype was seen more than once but under ten times. V gene TRBV28 combines with J gene TRBJ2-7; 8 bases map to TRBD1. The CDR3 spans 15 residues. V dropped 6 bases and J dropped 4; count of bases not matched to a gene: 11. In germline, CDR1 is MDHEN, CDR2 SYDVKM. The CDR3 DNA sequence: TGTGCCAGCAGCCTCCAGGGGGCGCGGGGATACGAGCAGTACTTC. This codes for CASSLQGARGYEQYF.

The V call is TRBV10-1, the J call TRBJ2-2; tentative D call: TRBD1 (5 bases). Germline V CDR1 and CDR2: WNHNN, SYGVQD (reference sequence). The CDR3 contains 13 residues. The ends were cut back, 5 bases at V and 5 bases at J, with 9 bases in the middle. CDR3 DNA: TGCGCCAGCAGTCAGACAGAAACCGGGGAGCTGTTTTTT. It translates to CASSQTETGELFF.

The chain combines TRBV5-4 with TRBJ1-4; D call uncertain. V was clipped by 4 bases and J by 0 bases, with 7 bases between them. Germline CDR1 SGHNT, CDR2 YYREEE (reference sequence). The CDR3 is made up of 14 amino acids. The CDR3 here is CASSHGATNEKLFF. For the CDR3, the DNA is TGTGCCAGCAGCCATGGGGCAACTAATGAAAAACTGTTTTTT.

This clonotype was observed a few times. This rearrangement joins TRBV20-1 to TRBJ2-7; D remains unclear. Trimming took 2 bases from V and 2 from J, leaving 7 bases between them. The CDR3 length is 12 residues. Germline values: CDR1 DFQATT, CDR2 SNEGSKA (reference sequence). CDR3 sequence: CSARRPAYEQYF. For the CDR3, the DNA is TGCAGTGCTAGACGGCCGGCCTACGAGCAGTACTTC.

This clonotype showed up just a few times. The gene calls are TRBV7-6 and TRBJ2-5; TRBD2 agrees at 7 bases. Germline V lookup: CDR1 SGHVS, CDR2 FNYEAQ. Trimming took 5 bases from V and 2 from J; bases not matched to a gene: 5. The CDR3 has 14 residues. The CDR3 loop reads CASSREVGQETQYF. The CDR3 bases are TGTGCCAGCAGCCGGGAGGTGGGGCAAGAGACCCAGTACTTC.

A remark on this clonotype: A much larger clone lies one base from this, so it may be a read error. The J gene is TRBJ1-1, the V gene TRBV7-9; D is undetermined. Trimming stripped 0 bases from V and 0 bases from J, with 8 bases between. This CDR3 comprises 15 residues. Per germline, CDR1 SEHNR and CDR2 FQNEAQ (reference sequence). The DNA for the CDR3 is TGTGCCAGCAGCTTAGCGGCATCGGTGAACACTGAAGCTTTCTTT. This encodes CASSLAASVNTEAFF.

The chain has TRBV2 and TRBJ2-5; TRBD1 agrees at 9 bases. Germline V CDR1 and CDR2: SNHLY, FYNNEI. CDR3 length equals 15 residues. V gave up 7 bases and J gave up 0 bases; unmatched junction bases: 6. For the CDR3, the DNA is TGTGCCAGCAATGGACAGGGGACTAACCAAGAGACCCAGTACTTC. Translating gives CASNGQGTNQETQYF.

J is TRBJ1-1 and V is TRBV19; maybe TRBD1 (5 bases). Trimming removed 4 bases from V and 7 bases from J, with 19 bases in between. Per the germline V gene, CDR1 is LNHDA and CDR2 is SQIVND (reference sequence). The CDR3 spans 15 residues. The CDR3 loop is CASSRAREAWYEAFF. In DNA, the CDR3 is TGTGCCAGTAGTAGGGCCAGGGAGGCTTGGTATGAAGCTTTCTTT. The full variable domain, with the rest looked up from reference TRBV19 and TRBJ1-1, is DGGITQSPKYLFRKEGQNVTLSCEQNLNHDAMYWYRQDPGQGLRLIYYSQIVNDFQKGDIAEGYSVSREKKESFPLTVTSAQKNPTAFYLCASSRAREAWYEAFFGQGTRLTVV.

The genes are TRBV7-6 and TRBJ1-5, with D possibly matching TRBD1 (5 bases). The germline V gene has CDR1 SGHVS and CDR2 FNYEAQ. The CDR3 is 16 residues long. V lost 4 bases and J lost 6, with 19 bases in between. CDR3 residues: CASSSSVRGPLQPQHF. The CDR3 DNA is TGTGCCAGCAGCTCCTCCGTACGGGGACCTCTTCAGCCCCAGCATTTT.

This clonotype was seen a few times. The chain joins TRBV7-8 to TRBJ2-7; 8 positions match TRBD2. The germline V gene has CDR1 SGHVS and CDR2 FQNEAQ. The CDR3 is 15 residues long. Unmatched junction bases numbered 5, after V lost 2 bases and J lost 2 bases. The CDR3 sequence: CASSLPRGGTYEQYF. The CDR3 DNA reads TGTGCCAGCAGCTTACCCCGGGGGGGTACCTACGAGCAGTACTTC.

This clonotype was observed a few times. The J gene is TRBJ1-3, the V gene TRBV6-1, with D possibly matching TRBD1 (5 bases). The CDR3 loop spans 16 amino acids. V was trimmed by 2 bases and J by 0 bases, leaving 11 bases between them. Germline CDR1 MNHNS, CDR2 SASEGT. Here the CDR3 DNA reads TGTGCCAGCAGTGAAAGGGACCTACACTCTGGAAACACCATATATTTT. It encodes CASSERDLHSGNTIYF.

In the case of this clonotype: One end of the junction does not line up with germline, which may come from a read error. This sequence joins TRBV11-3 and TRBJ1-1, with D possibly matching TRBD1 (6 bases). Germline V gene sequence: CDR1 SGHNT, CDR2 YENEEA. The CDR3 totals 13 residues. In nucleotides, the CDR3 is TGTTCCAGCAGCTTTACAGGGCGCACTGAAGCTTTCTTT. This encodes CSSSFTGRTEAFF.

This clonotype was counted many times. This chain links TRBV11-2 with TRBJ2-7, with D hard to call. This CDR3 spans 12 amino acids. Germline loops: CDR1 SGHAT, CDR2 FQNNGV. The V gene lost 5 bases and the J gene lost 6 bases, with 11 bases spanning the gap. The CDR3 protein is CASSRWTVEQYF. The CDR3 region has the DNA TGTGCCAGCAGCCGTTGGACGGTCGAGCAGTACTTC.

V gene TRBV12-3 or TRBV12-4 combines with J gene TRBJ2-7; D might be TRBD1 or TRBD2, each matching 6 bases. CDR3 length: 15 amino acids. The V and J ends lost 6 bases and 0 bases respectively, with 15 bases between them. DNA of the CDR3: TGTGCCAGCAGGGGTCGAGGGGGGAGCTCCTACGAGCAGTACTTC. This encodes CASRGRGGSSYEQYF.

In regard to this clonotype: A read error may explain this, as a much larger clone is one base away. The chain links TRBV11-2 to TRBJ2-7, with D perhaps TRBD2 (5 bases). Per the germline V gene, CDR1 is SGHAT and CDR2 is FQNNGV. Deletions cut 5 bases from V and 3 bases from J, with 26 bases between. CDR3 size: 18 residues. The CDR3 DNA reads TGTGCCAGCAGCCGCCGGGGAGCCAGAAGTACAGCTTACTACGAGCAGTACTTC. Amino acids: CASSRRGARSTAYYEQYF.

The rearrangement uses TRBV11-3 and TRBJ2-1; TRBD1 or TRBD2 may be the D gene (5 bases each). Germline loops: CDR1 SGHNT, CDR2 YENEEA. With 4 bases removed from V and 4 bases from J, the gap between germline ends came to 11 bases. The CDR3 sequence is 14 residues long. In nucleotides, the CDR3 is TGTGCCAGCAGCTCCTCGGGACCATACAATGAGCAGTTCTTC. Its protein product is CASSSSGPYNEQFF.

Only a few counts were recorded for this clonotype. The V gene is TRBV7-6, the J gene TRBJ2-7; 10 bases fit TRBD2. The germline gives CDR1 SGHVS, CDR2 FNYEAQ. The CDR3 extends over 14 amino acids. V gave up 5 bases and J gave up 1 base; unmatched junction bases: 2. Written as DNA, the CDR3 is TGTGCCAGCAGCCCTAGCGGGGGATCCTACGAGCAGTACTTC. Its protein product is CASSPSGGSYEQYF.

This clonotype was picked up many times. J is TRBJ2-3 and V is TRBV7-3; 9 bases agree with TRBD2. This CDR3 contains 15 residues. Germline CDR1 reads SGHTA; CDR2 reads FQGTGA. V lost 2 bases to trimming and J lost 4 bases; unmatched junction nucleotides: 4. CDR3 residues: CASSLAGGIADTQYF. As DNA, the CDR3 is TGTGCCAGCAGCTTAGCGGGGGGGATTGCAGATACGCAGTATTTT.

This clonotype was recorded many times. The CDR3 sequence is CAISESPVDTQYF. CDR3 nucleotide sequence: TGTGCCATCAGTGAGTCTCCCGTAGATACGCAGTATTTT. The J gene is TRBJ2-3, the V gene TRBV10-3; D is ambiguous. Trimming took 0 bases from V and 5 from J, leaving 6 bases between them. This CDR3 comprises 13 residues. Germline V gene data show CDR1 as ENHRY and CDR2 as SYGVKD.